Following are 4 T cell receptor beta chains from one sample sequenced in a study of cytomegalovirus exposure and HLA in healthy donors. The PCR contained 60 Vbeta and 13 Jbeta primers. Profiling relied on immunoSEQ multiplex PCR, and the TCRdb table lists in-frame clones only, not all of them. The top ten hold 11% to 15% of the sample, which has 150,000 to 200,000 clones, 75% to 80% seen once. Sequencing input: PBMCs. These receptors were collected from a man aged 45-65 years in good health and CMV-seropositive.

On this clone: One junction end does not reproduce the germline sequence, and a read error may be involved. Written as DNA, the CDR3 is TGTGCCAGCAGCGGTTTTAAGGGGACAGTACACTTC. Translating it yields CASSGFKGTVHF. The chain uses TRBV7-8 and TRBJ1-2, with TRBD1 identical over 7 bases. This CDR3 contains 12 residues. Germline values: CDR1 SGHVS, CDR2 FQNEAQ.

CDR3 DNA sequence: TGTGCCAGCAGTGAATCCGGACAGTTTGGTGAAAAACTGTTTTTT. Its protein is CASSESGQFGEKLFF. The rearrangement links TRBV6-4 to TRBJ1-4, with a possible D match to TRBD1 (6 bases). CDR1 and CDR2 (germline): MRHNA, SNTAGT. V was pared by 3 bases and J by 7 bases, with 15 bases between. The CDR3 is 15 residues long.

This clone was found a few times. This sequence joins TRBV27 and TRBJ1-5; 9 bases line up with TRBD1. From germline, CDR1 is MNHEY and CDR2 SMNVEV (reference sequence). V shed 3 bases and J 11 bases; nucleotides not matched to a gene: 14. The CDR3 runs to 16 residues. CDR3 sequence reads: CASSLGTGPGTGAQHF. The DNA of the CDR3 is TGTGCCAGCAGTTTGGGGACAGGGCCAGGCACCGGGGCCCAGCATTTT.

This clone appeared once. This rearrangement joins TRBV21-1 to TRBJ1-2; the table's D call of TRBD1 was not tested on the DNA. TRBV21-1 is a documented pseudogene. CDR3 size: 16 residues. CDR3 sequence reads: CASSKEGGRRNYGYTF. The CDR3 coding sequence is TGTGCCAGCAGCAAAGAAGGGGGTCGCCGGAACTATGGCTACACCTTC.